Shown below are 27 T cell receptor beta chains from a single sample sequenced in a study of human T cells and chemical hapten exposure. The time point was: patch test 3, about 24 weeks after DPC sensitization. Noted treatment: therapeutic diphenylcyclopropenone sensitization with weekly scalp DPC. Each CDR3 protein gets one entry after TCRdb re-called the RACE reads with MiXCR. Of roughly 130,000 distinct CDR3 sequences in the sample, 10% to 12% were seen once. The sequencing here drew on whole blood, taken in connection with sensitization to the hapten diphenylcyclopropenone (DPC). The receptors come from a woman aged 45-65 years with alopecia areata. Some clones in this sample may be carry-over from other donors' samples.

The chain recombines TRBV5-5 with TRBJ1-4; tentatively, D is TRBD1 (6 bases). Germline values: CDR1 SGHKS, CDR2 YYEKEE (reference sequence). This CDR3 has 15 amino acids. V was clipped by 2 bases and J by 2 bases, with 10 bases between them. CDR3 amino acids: CASSLTGSTNEKLFF. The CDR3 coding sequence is TGTGCCAGCAGCTTAACAGGGAGCACTAATGAAAAACTGTTTTTT.

CDR3 in DNA: TGTGCCAGCAGTTTAAAAGGGACCAGCAATCAGCCCCAGCATTTT. Translated: CASSLKGTSNQPQHF. The chain links TRBV27 to TRBJ1-5, with a possible D match to TRBD1 (5 bases). The CDR3 is made up of 15 amino acids. V lost 2 bases and J 1 base, leaving 9 bases between the germline ends. Germline V gene sequence: CDR1 MNHEY, CDR2 SMNVEV (reference sequence).

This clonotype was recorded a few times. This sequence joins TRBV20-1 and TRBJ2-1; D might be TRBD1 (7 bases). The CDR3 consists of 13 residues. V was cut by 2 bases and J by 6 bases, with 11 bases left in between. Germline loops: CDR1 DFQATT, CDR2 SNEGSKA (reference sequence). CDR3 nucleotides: TGCAGTGCTAGATGGCAGGGGGGCAATGAGCAGTTCTTC. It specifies CSARWQGGNEQFF.

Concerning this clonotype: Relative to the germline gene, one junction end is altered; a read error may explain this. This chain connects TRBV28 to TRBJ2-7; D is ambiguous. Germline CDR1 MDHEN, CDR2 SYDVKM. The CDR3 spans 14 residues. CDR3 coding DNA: TGTGCCAGCAGTTCCCGCTCAGTGGCCTATGAGCAGTACTTC. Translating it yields CASSSRSVAYEQYF.

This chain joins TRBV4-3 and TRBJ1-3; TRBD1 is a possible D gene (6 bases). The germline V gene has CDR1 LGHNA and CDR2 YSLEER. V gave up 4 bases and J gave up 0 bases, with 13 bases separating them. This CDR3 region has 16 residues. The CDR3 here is CASSPDDRNSGNTIYF. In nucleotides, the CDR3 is TGCGCCAGCAGCCCGGACGACAGGAACTCTGGAAACACCATATATTTT.

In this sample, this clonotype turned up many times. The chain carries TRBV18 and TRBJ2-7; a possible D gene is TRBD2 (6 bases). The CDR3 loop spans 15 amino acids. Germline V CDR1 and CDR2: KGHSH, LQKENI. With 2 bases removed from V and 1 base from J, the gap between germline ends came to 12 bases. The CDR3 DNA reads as TGTGCCAGCTCACCAACTGTGGCGGGGTCCTACGAGCAGTACTTC. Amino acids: CASSPTVAGSYEQYF.

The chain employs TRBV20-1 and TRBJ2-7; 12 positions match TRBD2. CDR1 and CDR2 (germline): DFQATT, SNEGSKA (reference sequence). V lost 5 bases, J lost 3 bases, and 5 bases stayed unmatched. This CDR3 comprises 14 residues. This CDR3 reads CSARTGLAGYEQYF. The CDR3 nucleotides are TGCAGTGCTCGAACGGGACTAGCGGGCTACGAGCAGTACTTC.

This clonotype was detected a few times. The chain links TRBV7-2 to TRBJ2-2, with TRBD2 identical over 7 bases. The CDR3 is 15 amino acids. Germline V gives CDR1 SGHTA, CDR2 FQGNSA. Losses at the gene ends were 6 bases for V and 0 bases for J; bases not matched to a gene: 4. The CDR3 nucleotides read TGTGCCAGCAGTCCAGGACTAGCGAACACCGGGGAGCTGTTTTTT. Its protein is CASSPGLANTGELFF.

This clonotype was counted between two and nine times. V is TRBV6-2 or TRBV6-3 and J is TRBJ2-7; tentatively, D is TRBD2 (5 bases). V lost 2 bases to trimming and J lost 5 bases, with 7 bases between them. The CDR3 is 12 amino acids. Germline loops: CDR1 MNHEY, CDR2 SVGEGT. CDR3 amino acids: CASSYRRNEQYF. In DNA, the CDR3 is TGTGCCAGCAGTTACCGGAGGAACGAGCAGTACTTC.

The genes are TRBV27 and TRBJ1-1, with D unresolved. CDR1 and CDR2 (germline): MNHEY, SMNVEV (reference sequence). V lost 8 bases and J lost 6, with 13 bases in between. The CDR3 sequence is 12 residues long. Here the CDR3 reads CASSSRMAEAFF. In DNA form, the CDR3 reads TGTGCCAGCTCAAGTCGGATGGCTGAAGCTTTCTTT.

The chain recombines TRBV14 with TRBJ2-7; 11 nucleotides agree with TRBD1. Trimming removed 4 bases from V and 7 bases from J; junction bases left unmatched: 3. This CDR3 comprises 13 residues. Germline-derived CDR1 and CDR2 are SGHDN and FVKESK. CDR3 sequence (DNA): TGTGCCAGCAGCCGCGGGACAGGGGGTGAGCAGTACTTC. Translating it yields CASSRGTGGEQYF.

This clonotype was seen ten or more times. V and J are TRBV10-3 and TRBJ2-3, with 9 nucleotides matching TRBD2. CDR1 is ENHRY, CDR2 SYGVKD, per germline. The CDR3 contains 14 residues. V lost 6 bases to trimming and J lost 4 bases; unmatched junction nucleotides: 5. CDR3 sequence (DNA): TGTGCCATCAGCCCGGGACTAGCTTCAGATACGCAGTATTTT. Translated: CAISPGLASDTQYF.

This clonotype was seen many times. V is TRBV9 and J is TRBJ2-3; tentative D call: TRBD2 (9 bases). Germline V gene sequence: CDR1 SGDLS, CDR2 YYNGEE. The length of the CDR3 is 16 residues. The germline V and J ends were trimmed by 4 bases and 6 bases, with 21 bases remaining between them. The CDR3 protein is CASSPPGGGDRDTQYF. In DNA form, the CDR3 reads TGTGCCAGCAGCCCCCCAGGCGGGGGGGACAGGGATACGCAGTATTTT.

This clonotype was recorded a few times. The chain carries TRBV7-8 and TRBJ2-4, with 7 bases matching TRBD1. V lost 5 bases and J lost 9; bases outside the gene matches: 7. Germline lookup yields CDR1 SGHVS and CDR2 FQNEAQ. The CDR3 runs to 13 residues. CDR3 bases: TGTGCCAGCAGCCTTATTGGACAGGCCATTCAGTACTTC. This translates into CASSLIGQAIQYF.

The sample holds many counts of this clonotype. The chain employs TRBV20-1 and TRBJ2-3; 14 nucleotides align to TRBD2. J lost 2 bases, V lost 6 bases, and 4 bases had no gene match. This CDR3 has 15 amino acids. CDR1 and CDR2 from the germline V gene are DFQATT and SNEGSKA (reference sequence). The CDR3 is CSAQGLAGDTDTQYF. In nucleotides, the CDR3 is TGCAGTGCCCAGGGACTAGCGGGGGACACAGATACGCAGTATTTT.

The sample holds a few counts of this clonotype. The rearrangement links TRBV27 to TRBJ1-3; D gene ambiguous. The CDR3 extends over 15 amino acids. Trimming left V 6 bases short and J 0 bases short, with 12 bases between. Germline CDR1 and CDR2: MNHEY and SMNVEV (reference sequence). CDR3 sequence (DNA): TGTGCCAGCAGCCCGGACCGCAGCTCTGGAAACACCATATATTTT. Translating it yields CASSPDRSSGNTIYF.

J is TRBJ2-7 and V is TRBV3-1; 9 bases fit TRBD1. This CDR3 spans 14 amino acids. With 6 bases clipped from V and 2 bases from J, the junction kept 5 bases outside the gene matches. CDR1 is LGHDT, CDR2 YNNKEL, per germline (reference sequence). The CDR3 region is CASSSGTGTYEQYF. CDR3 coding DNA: TGTGCCAGCAGTTCCGGGACAGGGACCTACGAGCAGTACTTC.

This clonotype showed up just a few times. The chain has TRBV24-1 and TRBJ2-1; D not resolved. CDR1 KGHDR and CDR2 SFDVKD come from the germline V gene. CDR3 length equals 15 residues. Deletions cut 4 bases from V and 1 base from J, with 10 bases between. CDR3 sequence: CATSDGDWSYNEQFF. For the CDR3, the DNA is TGTGCCACCAGTGACGGAGACTGGTCCTACAATGAGCAGTTCTTC.

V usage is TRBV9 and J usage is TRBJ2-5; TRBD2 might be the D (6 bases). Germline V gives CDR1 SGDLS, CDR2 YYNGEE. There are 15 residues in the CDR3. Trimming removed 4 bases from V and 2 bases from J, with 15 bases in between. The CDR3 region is CASSLRGNPQETQYF. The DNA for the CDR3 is TGTGCCAGCAGCTTACGCGGGAACCCTCAAGAGACCCAGTACTTC.

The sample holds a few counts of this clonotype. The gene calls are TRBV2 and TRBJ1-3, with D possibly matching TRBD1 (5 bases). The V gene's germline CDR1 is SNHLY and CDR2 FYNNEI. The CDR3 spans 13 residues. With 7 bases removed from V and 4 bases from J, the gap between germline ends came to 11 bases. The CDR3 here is CASTPRDGNTIYF. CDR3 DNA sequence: TGTGCCAGCACACCCAGGGACGGAAACACCATATATTTT.

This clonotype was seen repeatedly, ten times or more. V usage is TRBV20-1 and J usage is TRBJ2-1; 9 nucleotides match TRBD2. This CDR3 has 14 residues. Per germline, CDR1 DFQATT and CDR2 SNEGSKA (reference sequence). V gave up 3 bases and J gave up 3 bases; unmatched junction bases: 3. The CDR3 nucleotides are TGCAGTGCTAGGGTAGCGGGGGACTACAATGAGCAGTTCTTC. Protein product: CSARVAGDYNEQFF.

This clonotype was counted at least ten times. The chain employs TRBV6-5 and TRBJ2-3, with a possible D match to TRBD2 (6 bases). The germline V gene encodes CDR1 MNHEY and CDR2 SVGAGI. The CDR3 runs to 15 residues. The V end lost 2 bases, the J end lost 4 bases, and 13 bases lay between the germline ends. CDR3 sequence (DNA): TGTGCCAGCAGTTACGTCGGGAGTATCTCAGATACGCAGTATTTT. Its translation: CASSYVGSISDTQYF.

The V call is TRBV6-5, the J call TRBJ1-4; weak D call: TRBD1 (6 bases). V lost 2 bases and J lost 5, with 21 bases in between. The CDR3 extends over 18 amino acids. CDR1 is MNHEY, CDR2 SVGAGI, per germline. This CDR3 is CASSYDAQAGAVNEKLFF. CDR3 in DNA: TGTGCCAGCAGTTACGATGCCCAGGCGGGGGCCGTAAATGAAAAACTGTTTTTT.

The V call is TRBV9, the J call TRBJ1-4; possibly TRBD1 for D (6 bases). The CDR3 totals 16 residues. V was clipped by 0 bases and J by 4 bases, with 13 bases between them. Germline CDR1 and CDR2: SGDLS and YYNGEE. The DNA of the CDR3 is TGTGCCAGCAGCGTAGCCAGTGGACAGATTAATGAAAAACTGTTTTTT. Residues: CASSVASGQINEKLFF.

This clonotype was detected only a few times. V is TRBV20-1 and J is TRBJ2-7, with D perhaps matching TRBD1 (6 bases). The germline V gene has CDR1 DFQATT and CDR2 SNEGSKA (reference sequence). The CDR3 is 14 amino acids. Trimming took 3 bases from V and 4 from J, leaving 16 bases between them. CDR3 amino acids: CSARDSRSWYEQYF. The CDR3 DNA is TGCAGTGCTAGGGACAGTCGGTCCTGGTACGAGCAGTACTTC.

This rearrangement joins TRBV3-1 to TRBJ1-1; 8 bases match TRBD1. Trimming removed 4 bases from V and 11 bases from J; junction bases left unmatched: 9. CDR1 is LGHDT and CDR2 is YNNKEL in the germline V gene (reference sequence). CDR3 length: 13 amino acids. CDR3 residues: CASSPDGQGGAFF. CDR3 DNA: TGTGCCAGCAGCCCCGACGGACAGGGTGGCGCTTTCTTT. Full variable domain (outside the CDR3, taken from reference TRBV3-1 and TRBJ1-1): DTAVSQTPKYLVTQMGNDKSIKCEQNLGHDTMYWYKQDSKKFLKIMFSYNNKELIINETVPNRFSPKSPDKAHLNLHINSLELGDSAVYFCASSPDGQGGAFFGQGTRLTVV.

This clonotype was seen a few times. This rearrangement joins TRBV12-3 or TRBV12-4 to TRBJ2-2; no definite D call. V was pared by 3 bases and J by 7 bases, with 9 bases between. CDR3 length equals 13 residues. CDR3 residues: CASSFLGFGELFF. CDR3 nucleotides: TGTGCCAGCAGTTTCTTGGGATTCGGGGAGCTGTTTTTT.